This T cell receptor (beta chain) was obtained from a study of blood T cells in healthy people across ages. A second roughly 6 to 11 cycle PCR used barcoded and J-beta primers. TCRdb independently ran MiXCR on the 5' RACE reads; one entry per CDR3 protein. Found here are 550,000 to 600,000 distinct CDR3 sequences, 27% of them singletons; the top ten hold under 20%. In germline, CDR1 is SNHLY, CDR2 FYNNEI. CDR3 length: 12 amino acids. The ends were cut back, 8 bases at V and 1 base at J, with 8 bases in the middle. This clonotype was counted a few times. The chain links TRBV2 to TRBJ2-5; D remains ambiguous. This receptor was identified in a woman aged 70-85 years in good health. Material: blood. CDR3 sequence (DNA): TGTGCCAGCTTAGCAGGCCAAGAGACCCAGTACTTC. Amino acid sequence: CASLAGQETQYF.